The present TCR beta chain was sequenced within a study of cytotoxic CD8 clonotypes in ibrutinib-treated CLL. Study-wide background: Approximately 25 partial and 2 complete responses; at median around 71 months, around 14 remitted, approximately 12 progressed.

CDR1 is SGHAT and CDR2 is FQNNGV in the germline V gene. The ends were cut back, 4 bases at V and 3 bases at J, with 10 bases in the middle. This CDR3 is built from 14 residues. For TCR beta libraries, around 1.8 micrograms of genomic DNA were obtained from cryopreserved PBMCs. The protocol was immunoSEQ multiplex PCR, while the TCRdb copy is restricted to in-frame clones and leaves out a portion. The repertoire consists of hundreds of thousands of clones, with nearly 80% occurring once and the leading ten covering over 10%. The chain recombines TRBV11-2 with TRBJ1-5; D is possibly TRBD1 (5 bases). The sample here was PBMCs, taken after 12 months of ibrutinib treatment. This TCR derives from a human donor with chronic lymphocytic leukemia. Here the CDR3 DNA reads TGTGCCAGCAGCTCCGGGACTCCCAATCAGCCCCAGCATTTT. Its protein product is CASSSGTPNQPQHF.